A selection of T cell receptor beta chains follows, all from one sample in a study of blood T cell repertoires in COVID-19. TCRdb keeps only in-frame clones here, not all; method: immunoSEQ multiplex PCR. The repertoire includes more than 65,000 clones, 83% of them detected once, and around 7% sits in the top ten. What was sequenced was peripheral blood. Receptor source: a man aged 25-45 years with COVID-19, enrolled during active disease. Each CDR3 is given with its conserved first and last residue. Fields, in order: V gene, D gene, J gene, clone size, CDR3 DNA, CDR3 protein. D genes are given only for firm matches. Clone size is shown for a subset of rows, as once, few, many or a class of expanded clone.

v_call: TRBV28
d_call: .
j_call: TRBJ2-1
clone_size: once
cdr3_nt: TGTGCCAGCACTCCCCGGGAGCTCACCTACAATGAGCAGTTCTTC
cdr3_aa: CASTPRELTYNEQFF

v_call: TRBV28
d_call: .
j_call: TRBJ2-6
clone_size: .
cdr3_nt: TGTGCCAGCAGTTGGAGGTCTGGGGCCAACGTCCTGACTTTC
cdr3_aa: CASSWRSGANVLTF

v_call: TRBV28
d_call: TRBD1
j_call: TRBJ2-3
clone_size: .
cdr3_nt: TGTGCCAGCAGTTTAGTGGGACAGGGGTACCTCACAGATACGCAGTATTTT
cdr3_aa: CASSLVGQGYLTDTQYF

v_call: TRBV2
d_call: .
j_call: TRBJ2-3
clone_size: .
cdr3_nt: TGTGCCAGCAGGGGGGGGCTAACCACAGATACGCAGTATTTT
cdr3_aa: CASRGGLTTDTQYF

v_call: TRBV6-1
d_call: .
j_call: TRBJ2-7
clone_size: .
cdr3_nt: TGTGCCAGCAGTGAGGGGAGGTCTCGGGAGAGCTCCTACGAGCAGTACTTC
cdr3_aa: CASSEGRSRESSYEQYF

v_call: TRBV6-5
d_call: .
j_call: TRBJ1-1
clone_size: .
cdr3_nt: TGTGCCAGCAGGTCGGTAGGAGGGTTTACTGAAGCTTTCTTT
cdr3_aa: CASRSVGGFTEAFF

v_call: TRBV7-9
d_call: .
j_call: TRBJ2-7
clone_size: .
cdr3_nt: TGTGCCAGCAGCTTAGTACAGGGCGCGACCTACGAGCAGTACTTC
cdr3_aa: CASSLVQGATYEQYF

v_call: TRBV30
d_call: .
j_call: TRBJ1-1
clone_size: .
cdr3_nt: TGTGCCTGGTCGGGACTCTACATGAACACTGAAGCTTTCTTT
cdr3_aa: CAWSGLYMNTEAFF

v_call: TRBV2
d_call: TRBD1
j_call: TRBJ1-5
clone_size: .
cdr3_nt: TGTGCCAGCAGGCAGGGGGCAGGCCTCTCTCATAGCAATCAGCCCCAGCATTTT
cdr3_aa: CASRQGAGLSHSNQPQHF

v_call: TRBV7-2
d_call: TRBD2
j_call: TRBJ2-5
clone_size: .
cdr3_nt: TGTGCCAGCAGCTTACAGGCGGGAGGGCGGGAGACCCAGTACTTC
cdr3_aa: CASSLQAGGRETQYF

v_call: TRBV30
d_call: .
j_call: TRBJ1-1
clone_size: .
cdr3_nt: TGTGCCTGGAGTAAGAGATTTGAAGCTTTCTTT
cdr3_aa: CAWSKRFEAFF

v_call: TRBV27
d_call: .
j_call: TRBJ1-5
clone_size: .
cdr3_nt: TGTGCCAGCAGACCGGGCTCCAGAGGGCAGCCCCAGCATTTT
cdr3_aa: CASRPGSRGQPQHF

v_call: TRBV9
d_call: TRBD2
j_call: TRBJ2-2
clone_size: .
cdr3_nt: TGTGCCAGCACCCTGAGCGGGGGGGCTAACACCGGGGAGCTGTTTTTT
cdr3_aa: CASTLSGGANTGELFF

v_call: TRBV6-5
d_call: .
j_call: TRBJ1-2
clone_size: .
cdr3_nt: TGTGCCAGCAGTTATCGTAGGGGCAGTTATGGCTACACCTTC
cdr3_aa: CASSYRRGSYGYTF

v_call: TRBV7-9
d_call: .
j_call: TRBJ1-1
clone_size: few
cdr3_nt: TGTGCCAGCAGCCCCTTATCGGAAGCTTTCTTT
cdr3_aa: CASSPLSEAFF

v_call: TRBV5-4
d_call: TRBD1
j_call: TRBJ1-6
clone_size: .
cdr3_nt: TGTGCCAGCAGCTTTTTGGACAGGGAGGATTCACCCCTCCACTTT
cdr3_aa: CASSFLDREDSPLHF

v_call: TRBV10-3
d_call: TRBD1
j_call: TRBJ2-7
clone_size: .
cdr3_nt: TGTGCCATCAGTCATGGACAGGCTTACGAGCAGTACTTC
cdr3_aa: CAISHGQAYEQYF

v_call: TRBV4-1
d_call: .
j_call: TRBJ1-1
clone_size: .
cdr3_nt: TGCGCCAGCAGCCAACCCACGGTTAACACTGAAGCTTTCTTT
cdr3_aa: CASSQPTVNTEAFF

v_call: TRBV28
d_call: .
j_call: TRBJ2-1
clone_size: .
cdr3_nt: TGTGCCAGCAGTACGGCGACAGACAATGAGCAGTTCTTC
cdr3_aa: CASSTATDNEQFF

v_call: TRBV7-2
d_call: .
j_call: TRBJ1-1
clone_size: .
cdr3_nt: TGTGCCAGCAGCCAACGGGGGGCGGGTGATGAAGCTTTCTTT
cdr3_aa: CASSQRGAGDEAFF

v_call: TRBV12-3/TRBV12-4
d_call: .
j_call: TRBJ1-2
clone_size: few
cdr3_nt: TGTGCCAGCAGCCCCGACAGGATCTATGGCTACACCTTC
cdr3_aa: CASSPDRIYGYTF

v_call: TRBV27
d_call: TRBD2
j_call: TRBJ2-7
clone_size: .
cdr3_nt: TGTGCCAGCAAAACCACACTAGCGGGACCTCTCGAGCAGTACTTC
cdr3_aa: CASKTTLAGPLEQYF

v_call: TRBV27
d_call: TRBD2
j_call: TRBJ2-7
clone_size: .
cdr3_nt: TGTGCCAGCAGTTGGGGCCTTACTAGCGCCTCCTACGAGCAGTACTTC
cdr3_aa: CASSWGLTSASYEQYF

v_call: TRBV7-9
d_call: TRBD1
j_call: TRBJ1-3
clone_size: .
cdr3_nt: TGTGCCAGCAGCATAACAAGGGGGCTTAGTGGAAACACCATATATTTT
cdr3_aa: CASSITRGLSGNTIYF

v_call: TRBV29-1
d_call: .
j_call: TRBJ2-5
clone_size: .
cdr3_nt: TGCAGCGTTGAAAGGATCGGACAGCAAGAGACCCAGTACTTC
cdr3_aa: CSVERIGQQETQYF

v_call: TRBV7-9
d_call: .
j_call: TRBJ1-5
clone_size: .
cdr3_nt: TGTGCCAGCAGCTTGGGCATTAGCAATCAGCCCCAGCATTTT
cdr3_aa: CASSLGISNQPQHF

v_call: TRBV6-2/TRBV6-3
d_call: TRBD1
j_call: TRBJ1-2
clone_size: .
cdr3_nt: TGTGCCAGCAGTTCAAGACAGGGGGCGAACTATGGCTACACCTTC
cdr3_aa: CASSSRQGANYGYTF

v_call: TRBV27
d_call: TRBD1
j_call: TRBJ2-3
clone_size: .
cdr3_nt: TGTGCCAGCAGTTGGGACAGGGGAACAGATACGCAGTATTTT
cdr3_aa: CASSWDRGTDTQYF

v_call: TRBV4-2
d_call: TRBD1
j_call: TRBJ1-4
clone_size: .
cdr3_nt: TGTGCCAGCAGCCCGGGACAGGACCCAACTAATGAAAAACTGTTTTTT
cdr3_aa: CASSPGQDPTNEKLFF

v_call: TRBV28
d_call: .
j_call: TRBJ2-7
clone_size: .
cdr3_nt: TGTGCCAGCAGCTTAGGGGGGGGAGGCACCTACGAGCAGTACTTC
cdr3_aa: CASSLGGGGTYEQYF

v_call: TRBV28
d_call: TRBD1
j_call: TRBJ1-3
clone_size: .
cdr3_nt: TGTGCCAGCAGAACCGGGACAGCAAGCTCTGGAAACACCATATATTTT
cdr3_aa: CASRTGTASSGNTIYF

v_call: TRBV2
d_call: TRBD1
j_call: TRBJ1-4
clone_size: .
cdr3_nt: TGTGCCAGCAGTACGGACAGGGTAGAAAAACTGTTTTTT
cdr3_aa: CASSTDRVEKLFF

v_call: TRBV4-3
d_call: TRBD2
j_call: TRBJ2-7
clone_size: once
cdr3_nt: TGCGCCAGCAGCCAAGTAACTAGCGGGTCCTACGAGCAGTACTTC
cdr3_aa: CASSQVTSGSYEQYF

v_call: TRBV18
d_call: .
j_call: TRBJ1-5
clone_size: .
cdr3_nt: TGTGCCAGCTCACCAAATCGGAACTTAGGGGGCAATCAGCCCCAGCATTTT
cdr3_aa: CASSPNRNLGGNQPQHF

v_call: TRBV28
d_call: .
j_call: TRBJ2-2
clone_size: .
cdr3_nt: TGTGCCAGCAGTTTAAATCAGGGGCAGGTTAACACCGGGGAGCTGTTTTTT
cdr3_aa: CASSLNQGQVNTGELFF

v_call: TRBV6-5
d_call: .
j_call: TRBJ1-2
clone_size: .
cdr3_nt: TGTGCCAGCAGCCCCCCATCAGGGGCTCATGGCTACACCTTC
cdr3_aa: CASSPPSGAHGYTF

v_call: TRBV19
d_call: .
j_call: TRBJ2-7
clone_size: .
cdr3_nt: TGTGCCAGTAGTATTGGCAGCTCCTACGAGCAGTACTTC
cdr3_aa: CASSIGSSYEQYF

v_call: TRBV7-8
d_call: .
j_call: TRBJ2-3
clone_size: .
cdr3_nt: TGTGCCAGCAGCTCTACCTACACAGATACGCAGTATTTT
cdr3_aa: CASSSTYTDTQYF

v_call: TRBV19
d_call: TRBD1
j_call: TRBJ1-2
clone_size: .
cdr3_nt: TGTGCCAGTAGTGTCCCCGGGACAGGGATCTATGGCTACACCTTC
cdr3_aa: CASSVPGTGIYGYTF

v_call: TRBV18
d_call: .
j_call: TRBJ2-6
clone_size: .
cdr3_nt: TGTGCCAGCTCACCGGGACAAAGCTCTGGGGCCAACGTCCTGACTTTC
cdr3_aa: CASSPGQSSGANVLTF

v_call: TRBV5-8
d_call: .
j_call: TRBJ2-7
clone_size: .
cdr3_nt: TGTGCCAGCAGCTTGAACTACCCTCCCTACGAGCAGTACTTC
cdr3_aa: CASSLNYPPYEQYF

v_call: TRBV13
d_call: TRBD1
j_call: TRBJ2-7
clone_size: .
cdr3_nt: TGTGCCAGCAGCGGAGGGGACAGGAGACAGTACTTC
cdr3_aa: CASSGGDRRQYF

v_call: TRBV3-1/TRBV3-2
d_call: .
j_call: TRBJ2-1
clone_size: .
cdr3_nt: TGTGCCAGCAGCCAGGCTTCATGGCAGTTCTTC
cdr3_aa: CASSQASWQFF

v_call: TRBV7-2
d_call: .
j_call: TRBJ1-2
clone_size: once
cdr3_nt: TGTGCCAGCAGCCAAAGACAGGCTGGCTACACCTTC
cdr3_aa: CASSQRQAGYTF

v_call: TRBV27
d_call: TRBD1
j_call: TRBJ2-1
clone_size: .
cdr3_nt: TGTGCCAGCAGTCCGCCGGGACAGTACAATGAGCAGTTCTTC
cdr3_aa: CASSPPGQYNEQFF

v_call: TRBV12-5
d_call: TRBD1
j_call: TRBJ2-7
clone_size: few
cdr3_nt: TGTGCTAGTGGTTCCAGGACAGGGATCGGGGAGCAGTACTTC
cdr3_aa: CASGSRTGIGEQYF

v_call: TRBV2
d_call: .
j_call: TRBJ2-2
clone_size: .
cdr3_nt: TGTGCCAGCAGTGAATTCGAGGGAAACGGGGAGCTGTTTTTT
cdr3_aa: CASSEFEGNGELFF

v_call: TRBV19
d_call: TRBD1
j_call: TRBJ2-7
clone_size: .
cdr3_nt: TGTGCCAGTAGCCCGCCGGGACAGTCTTCTGGGCAGTACTTC
cdr3_aa: CASSPPGQSSGQYF

v_call: TRBV7-8
d_call: .
j_call: TRBJ2-1
clone_size: once
cdr3_nt: TGTGCCAGCAGACGGGACTGGTTGAACAATGAGCAGTTCTTC
cdr3_aa: CASRRDWLNNEQFF

v_call: TRBV5-4
d_call: TRBD2
j_call: TRBJ2-1
clone_size: .
cdr3_nt: TGTGCCAGCAGCTCTCTAGCGGGGTCCTACAATGAGCAGTTCTTC
cdr3_aa: CASSSLAGSYNEQFF

v_call: TRBV28
d_call: TRBD1
j_call: TRBJ1-6
clone_size: once
cdr3_nt: TGTGCCAGCAGAGCCCCTACAGGGGGCTGGGGGAATTCACCCCTCCACTTT
cdr3_aa: CASRAPTGGWGNSPLHF